In its sample, the clone carrying this T cell receptor (beta chain) was seen a few times. What it recognizes is unknown. This entry comes from a study of T-cell memory formation after mild COVID-19. Study summary: TCR clustering was largely donor specific. The study, taken as a whole, reports: Nothing showed for sure that second-wave clones peaking on day 37 were SARS-CoV-2 specific. CD4/CD8 balance held among clones contracting day 15 to 85, and later expanders leaned CD4+.

TCRdb re-derived calls from the 5' RACE reads in MiXCR, one entry per CDR3 protein. Among more than 350,000 distinct CDR3 sequences listed, around a fifth were seen once. The clonotype comes from an adult woman who had mild COVID-19 (a few samples of this study predate the infection). Cell type and time point are not known. Input material: PBMCs or a T cell subset sorted from them (not recorded which).

The CDR3 reads CASNFRSGLAGYNEQFF. DNA of the CDR3: TGTGCCAGCAACTTCAGGTCGGGACTAGCGGGTTACAATGAGCAGTTCTTC. This chain links TRBV5-6 with TRBJ2-1; 12 positions agree with TRBD2. Germline CDR1 is SGHDT and CDR2 is YYEEEE. The CDR3 covers 17 residues. The V gene end was trimmed by 6 bases and the J gene end by 4 bases; junction bases not matched to a gene: 11.